Listed below are T cell receptor beta chains from one sample, sequenced in a study of T cells after yellow fever vaccination. TCRdb fed the 5' RACE reads into MiXCR, producing one record per CDR3 protein. The data hold hundreds of thousands of distinct CDR3 sequences, with around a sixth observed a single time. Sequenced material: PBMCs, taken before the yellow fever booster vaccination. All receptors derive from a young man who received the YFV17D yellow fever vaccine. CDR3s include the opening cysteine and the closing phenylalanine or tryptophan. The D gene is left open where the match is weak. Clone size is shown for a subset of rows, as once, few, many or a class of expanded clone.

clone_size	d_call	cdr3_length	j_call	v_call	cdr3_nt	cdr3_aa
NA	TRBD2	14	TRBJ2-7	TRBV7-2	TGTGCCAGCAGCTTGGCTAGCGGGGGAGTAGAGCAGTACTTC	CASSLASGGVEQYF
NA	NA	15	TRBJ1-5	TRBV12-3/TRBV12-4	TGTGCCAGCAGTCGCCTCGGCGGGGGCGGTCAGCCCCAGCATTTT	CASSRLGGGGQPQHF
NA	NA	13	TRBJ1-6	TRBV6-1	TGTGCCAGCAGACTCGAGGTGGATTCACCCCTCCACTTT	CASRLEVDSPLHF
NA	TRBD2	17	TRBJ2-3	TRBV7-9	TGTGCCAGCAGACCAGGTCTAGCGGGGGCTCACTTAGATACGCAGTATTTT	CASRPGLAGAHLDTQYF
NA	TRBD1	14	TRBJ2-3	TRBV30	TGTGCCTGGGGCGAGGGACAGAGCACAGATACGCAGTATTTT	CAWGEGQSTDTQYF
NA	NA	13	TRBJ1-4	TRBV6-5	TGTGCCAGCAGTCTTGGGCCGGATGAAAAACTGTTTTTT	CASSLGPDEKLFF
NA	NA	15	TRBJ1-3	TRBV12-3/TRBV12-4	TGTGCCAGCAGTTTATTGGGTATTTCTGGAAACACCATATATTTT	CASSLLGISGNTIYF
many	NA	13	TRBJ2-1	TRBV7-6	TGTGCCAGCAGCTTAGGGGTTGGCAATGAGCAGTTCTTC	CASSLGVGNEQFF
many	NA	13	TRBJ2-1	TRBV20-1	TGCAGTGCTGCGGGCCGCTCCTACAATGAGCAGTTCTTC	CSAAGRSYNEQFF
NA	NA	14	TRBJ2-1	TRBV10-3	TGTGCCATCAGTGAGTCGCGGTTCTACAATGAGCAGTTCTTC	CAISESRFYNEQFF
NA	NA	17	TRBJ1-3	TRBV4-2	TGTGCCAGCAGCCAAGTTGCGGCAGACCTCTCTGGAAACACCATATATTTT	CASSQVAADLSGNTIYF
NA	NA	14	TRBJ1-2	TRBV29-1	TGCAGCGTTGTGGGGGACTCCGGCGGACGCGGCTACACCTTC	CSVVGDSGGRGYTF
NA	NA	12	TRBJ2-7	TRBV27	TGTGCCAGCAGTTTCGGTAACAGCGAGCAGTACTTC	CASSFGNSEQYF
few	NA	15	TRBJ2-3	TRBV11-1	TGTGCCAGCAGCTTCTTGGCGGGATACACAGATACGCAGTATTTT	CASSFLAGYTDTQYF
few	NA	14	TRBJ2-3	TRBV5-1	TGCGCCAGCAGCTACCGGACTGACACAGATACGCAGTATTTT	CASSYRTDTDTQYF
few	TRBD2	17	TRBJ2-6	TRBV5-1	TGCGCCAGCAGCTTGCACACGGGGGGCTCTGGGGCCAACGTCCTGACTTTC	CASSLHTGGSGANVLTF